These 3 T cell receptor beta chains were all obtained from the same sample, sequenced in a study of shared clonotypes between healthy human individuals. Data came from immunoSEQ multiplex PCR; TCRdb stores just in-frame clones and leaves some out. The repertoire consists of 470,000 or so clones, with about 84% occurring once and the leading ten covering approximately 12%. Sequencing input: PBMCs. These receptor sequences come from a woman in her thirties or forties in good health. Some clones in this sample may be carry-over from other donors' samples.

The V and J genes are TRBV9 and TRBJ2-1; tentative D call: TRBD2 (6 bases). CDR1 SGDLS and CDR2 YYNGEE come from the germline V gene. Trimming took off 4 bases at V and 9 bases at J, with 14 bases between the two ends. This CDR3 has 13 amino acids. CDR3 sequence reads: CASSPRETLEQFF. The CDR3 coding sequence is TGTGCCAGCAGCCCACGGGAGACGCTTGAGCAGTTCTTC. Full variable domain (remainder filled in from reference TRBV9 and TRBJ2-1): DSGVTQTPKHLITATGQRVTLRCSPRSGDLSVYWYQQSLDQGLQFLIQYYNGEERAKGNILERFSAQQFPDLHSELNLSSLELGDSALYFCASSPRETLEQFFGPGTRLTVL.

As regards this clone: One base separates it from a far larger clone, so it is likely a read error. Other DNA sequences in the sample encode the same CDR3. The chain recombines TRBV29-1 with TRBJ2-2; 7 bases agree with TRBD1. Germline loops: CDR1 SQVTM, CDR2 ANQGSEA. The CDR3 is made up of 14 amino acids. In DNA, the CDR3 is TGCAGCGTTGTTAGGACAGGAAACACAGGGGAGCTGTTTTTT. Protein sequence: CSVVRTGNTGELFF.

The chain recombines TRBV19 with TRBJ1-4; D unresolved. This CDR3 is 16 amino acids long. V lost 0 bases and J 2 bases, leaving 10 bases between the germline ends. Germline V CDR1 and CDR2: LNHDA, SQIVND (reference sequence). This CDR3 is CASSIELRRTNEKLFF. CDR3 in DNA: TGTGCCAGTAGTATAGAGTTACGGAGGACTAATGAAAAACTGTTTTTT.